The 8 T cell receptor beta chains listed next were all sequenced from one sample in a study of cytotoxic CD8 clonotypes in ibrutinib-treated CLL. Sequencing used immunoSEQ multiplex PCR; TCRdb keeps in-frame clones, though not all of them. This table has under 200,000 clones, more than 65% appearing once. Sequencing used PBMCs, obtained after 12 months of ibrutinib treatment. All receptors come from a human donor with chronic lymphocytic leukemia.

CDR3 sequence: CASSQALEGTGANVLTF. The CDR3 coding sequence is TGCGCCAGCAGCCAAGCATTGGAGGGGACAGGGGCCAACGTCCTGACTTTC. The chain is built from TRBV4-3 and TRBJ2-6; D might be TRBD1 or TRBD2, each matching 6 bases. CDR3 size: 17 residues. Trimming shortened V by 1 base and J by 4 bases, and 14 bases separated the two germline ends. Germline assignment: CDR1 LGHNA and CDR2 YSLEER.

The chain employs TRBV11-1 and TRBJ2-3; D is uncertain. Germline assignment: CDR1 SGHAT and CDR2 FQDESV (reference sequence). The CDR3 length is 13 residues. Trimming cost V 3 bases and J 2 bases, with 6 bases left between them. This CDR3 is CASSFPITDTQYF. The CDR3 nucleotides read TGTGCCAGCAGCTTCCCCATCACAGATACGCAGTATTTT.

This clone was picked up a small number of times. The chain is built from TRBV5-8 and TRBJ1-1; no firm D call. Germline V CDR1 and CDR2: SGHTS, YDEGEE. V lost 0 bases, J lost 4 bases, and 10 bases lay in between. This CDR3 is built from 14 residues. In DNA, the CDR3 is TGTGCCAGCAGCTTGGGCACAGCGGGCACTGAAGCTTTCTTT. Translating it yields CASSLGTAGTEAFF.

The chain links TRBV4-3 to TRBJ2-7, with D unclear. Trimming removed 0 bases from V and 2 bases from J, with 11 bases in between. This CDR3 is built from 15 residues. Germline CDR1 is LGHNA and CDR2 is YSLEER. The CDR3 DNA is TGCGCCAGCAGCCAAGACAGGCCACTCGCCTACGAGCAGTACTTC. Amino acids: CASSQDRPLAYEQYF.

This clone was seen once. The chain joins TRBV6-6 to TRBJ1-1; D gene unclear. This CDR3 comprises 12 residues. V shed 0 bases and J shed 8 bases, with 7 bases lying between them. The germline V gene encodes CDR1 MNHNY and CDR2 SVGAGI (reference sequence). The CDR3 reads CASSYSLEEAFF. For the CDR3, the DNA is TGTGCCAGCAGTTACTCACTAGAGGAAGCTTTCTTT.

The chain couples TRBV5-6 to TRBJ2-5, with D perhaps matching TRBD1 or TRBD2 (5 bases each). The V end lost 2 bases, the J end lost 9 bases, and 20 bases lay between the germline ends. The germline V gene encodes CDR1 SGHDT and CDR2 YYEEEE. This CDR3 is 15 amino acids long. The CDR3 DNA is TGTGCCAGCAGCTTTTCAGGGACCCCCTCTGCGGCCCAGTACTTC. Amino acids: CASSFSGTPSAAQYF. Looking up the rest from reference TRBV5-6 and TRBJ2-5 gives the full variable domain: DAGVTQSPTHLIKTRGQQVTLRCSPKSGHDTVSWYQQALGQGPQFIFQYYEEEERQRGNFPDRFSGHQFPNYSSELNVNALLLGDSALYLCASSFSGTPSAAQYFGPGTRLLVL.

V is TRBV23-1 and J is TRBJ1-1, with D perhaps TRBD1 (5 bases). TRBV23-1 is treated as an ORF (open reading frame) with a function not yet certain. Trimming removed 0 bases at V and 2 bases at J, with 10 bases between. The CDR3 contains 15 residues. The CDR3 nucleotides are TGCGCCAGCAGTCAATCGCGGGGCGCAAACACTGAAGCTTTCTTT. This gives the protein CASSQSRGANTEAFF.

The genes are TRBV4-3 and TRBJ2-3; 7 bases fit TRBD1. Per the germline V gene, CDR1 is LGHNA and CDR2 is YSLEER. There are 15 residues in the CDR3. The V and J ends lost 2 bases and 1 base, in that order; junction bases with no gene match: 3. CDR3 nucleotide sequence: TGCGCCAGCAGCCAAAACAGGGGTGGCACAGATACGCAGTATTTT. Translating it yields CASSQNRGGTDTQYF.